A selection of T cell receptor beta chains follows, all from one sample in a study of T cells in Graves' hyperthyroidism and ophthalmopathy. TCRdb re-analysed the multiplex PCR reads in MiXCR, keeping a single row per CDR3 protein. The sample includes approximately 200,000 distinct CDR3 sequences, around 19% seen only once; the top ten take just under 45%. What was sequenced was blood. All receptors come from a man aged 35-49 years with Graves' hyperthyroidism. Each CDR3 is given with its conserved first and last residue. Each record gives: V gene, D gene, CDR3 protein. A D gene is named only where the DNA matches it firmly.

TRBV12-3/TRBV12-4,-,CASSFSGLNYEQYF
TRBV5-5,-,CASSPDGTSSYEQYF
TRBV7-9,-,CASSLASETQYF
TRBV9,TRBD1,CASSVDRERSPLHF
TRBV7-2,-,CASSLVLGGAREQYF
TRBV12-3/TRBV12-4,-,CASNLLVDLNKREQFF
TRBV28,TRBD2,CASRRPASGGGETQYF
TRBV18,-,CASSPGSYEQYF
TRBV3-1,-,CASSPGRETQYF
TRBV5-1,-,CASSPIDRVAQNIQYF
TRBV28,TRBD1,CASSLSPGQGPTTNEKLFF
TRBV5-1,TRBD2,CASSLTWSSGGETQYF
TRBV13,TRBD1,CATGNRGIIETQYF
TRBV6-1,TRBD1,CASIYSAQGWGGLFF
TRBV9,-,CASSGAGGDTQYF
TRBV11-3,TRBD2,CASRIEAGGNNEQFF
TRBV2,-,CASSARAGYTF
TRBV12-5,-,CASGLLSSEGDTQYF
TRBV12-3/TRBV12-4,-,CASRPQGTNEKLFF
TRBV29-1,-,CSVASTDTQYF
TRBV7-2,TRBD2,CASSYLSRGLYF
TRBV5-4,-,CASSPSGSRRDNEQFF
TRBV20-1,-,CSATRGELDTF
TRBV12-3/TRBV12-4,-,CASSSGTGEQYF
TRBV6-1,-,CASSTLWMGAGANVLTF
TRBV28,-,CASSWGEQFF
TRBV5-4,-,CASSRGAGQETQYF
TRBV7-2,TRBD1,CASSLSDRLNEQFF